In this sample, the clone carrying this TCR beta chain turned up a few times. These data originate in a study of blood T cell repertoires in COVID-19. At the level of the study: Acute and convalescent COVID-19 samples came from the United States, Italy and Spain. PBMCs, B-cell-depleted T cells, or T cells provided the cDNA or gDNA that made up the material.

Germline V gene data show CDR1 as SGHRS and CDR2 as YFSETQ. The CDR3 sequence is 16 residues long. V shed 2 bases and J shed 1 base, with 15 bases lying between them. The method was immunoSEQ multiplex PCR; TCRdb's version includes in-frame clones alone and lacks a portion of them. The table records roughly 120,000 clones, roughly 87% of them present only once. This chain connects TRBV5-1 to TRBJ1-1, with D perhaps TRBD1 (5 bases). The sequence came from a human donor in a cohort sampled during active COVID-19. The sequenced material came from peripheral blood. CDR3: CASSFFGHGGNTEAFF. The CDR3 DNA reads TGCGCCAGCAGCTTCTTTGGACACGGGGGGAACACTGAAGCTTTCTTT.